These 25 T cell receptor beta chains share one sample of origin, sequenced in a study of cytomegalovirus exposure and HLA in healthy donors. A multiplex PCR was run with 60 Vbeta primers and 13 Jbeta primers. Using immunoSEQ multiplex PCR, the repertoire was profiled, and TCRdb retains in-frame clones only, with some absent. The sample lists 70,000 to 95,000 clones, more than 60% occurring once. The specimen was PBMCs. The receptors derive from a man between 40 and 49 years old in good health and CMV-seronegative.

The CDR3 protein is CASSSSGARGYTF. The CDR3, as DNA: TGTGCCAGCAGCTCCTCAGGGGCGCGAGGCTACACCTTC. J is TRBJ1-2 and V is TRBV7-9, with D possibly TRBD1 on 6 matching bases. The CDR3 spans 13 residues. Germline assignment: CDR1 SEHNR and CDR2 FQNEAQ (reference sequence). The V gene lost 4 bases and the J gene lost 8 bases, with 14 bases spanning the gap.

The chain has TRBV28 and TRBJ1-1; 9 bases are shared with TRBD1. This CDR3 is 14 amino acids long. Germline V CDR1 and CDR2: MDHEN, SYDVKM. The trim removed 5 bases at V and 1 base at J, leaving 2 bases unmatched. The CDR3 bases are TGTGCCAGCAGTACAGGGGGCGGGAACACTGAAGCTTTCTTT. This gives the protein CASSTGGGNTEAFF. The whole variable domain, remainder taken from reference TRBV28 and TRBJ1-1, is DVKVTQSSRYLVKRTGEKVFLECVQDMDHENMFWYRQDPGLGLRLIYFSYDVKMKEKGDIPEGYSVSREKKERFSLILESASTNQTSMYLCASSTGGGNTEAFFGQGTRLTVV.

This clone has only one observation. Sequence at one end of the junction differs from germline and may be a read error. This chain links TRBV7-9 with TRBJ1-4; 10 bases are shared with TRBD1. The CDR3 is 15 residues long. CDR1 and CDR2 from the germline V gene are SEHNR and FQNEAQ (reference sequence). The CDR3 DNA is TGTTCCAGCAGCTTATGGACAGGGGGAGATGAAAAACTGTTTTTT. Residues: CSSSLWTGGDEKLFF.

This clone showed up just a few times. As DNA, the CDR3 is TGTGCCAGCAGTTTCAACTACCTGAGCACAGATACGCAGTATTTT. Translation: CASSFNYLSTDTQYF. The chain employs TRBV7-2 and TRBJ2-3; D gene unclear. Between the trimmed V and J ends, which lost 6 bases and 0 bases, there was a span of 13 bases. The CDR3 is 15 residues long. The V gene's germline CDR1 is SGHTA and CDR2 FQGNSA.

The chain combines TRBV18 with TRBJ2-7; TRBD2 matches 7 bases. Unmatched junction bases numbered 9, after V lost 6 bases and J lost 4 bases. The V gene's germline CDR1 is KGHSH and CDR2 LQKENI. The CDR3 has 14 residues. The CDR3 region has the DNA TGTGCCAGCTCCGGGGGGAGTAAGTGGTACGAGCAGTACTTC. Its protein is CASSGGSKWYEQYF.

The V call is TRBV5-5, the J call TRBJ1-5; tentative D call: TRBD1 (6 bases). Trimming took off 5 bases at V and 7 bases at J, with 13 bases between the two ends. The CDR3 has 13 amino acids. The germline gives CDR1 SGHKS, CDR2 YYEKEE (reference sequence). CDR3 residues: CASRPGTSQPQHF. In DNA form, the CDR3 reads TGTGCCAGCAGACCCGGGACATCCCAGCCCCAGCATTTT.

V usage is TRBV6-5 and J usage is TRBJ1-3; D is possibly TRBD1 (5 bases). Germline-derived CDR1 and CDR2 are MNHEY and SVGAGI. The CDR3 is 15 amino acids. Trimming stripped 8 bases from V and 0 bases from J, with 14 bases between. CDR3 DNA sequence: TGTGCCAGCGGGTCGGTGGGGGGCTCTGGAAACACCATATATTTT. Its translation is CASGSVGGSGNTIYF.

The V and J genes are TRBV7-9 and TRBJ2-1; D call uncertain. The germline V gene encodes CDR1 SEHNR and CDR2 FQNEAQ (reference sequence). The CDR3 spans 13 residues. V lost 4 bases and J lost 6, with 10 bases in between. As DNA, the CDR3 is TGTGCCAGCAGCTGGGCAGATTCCAATGAGCAGTTCTTC. Encoded protein: CASSWADSNEQFF.

This clone was counted only a few times. This chain uses TRBV9 with TRBJ1-2; D is perhaps TRBD1 (6 bases). The CDR3 is made up of 14 amino acids. From germline, CDR1 is SGDLS and CDR2 YYNGEE. The ends were cut back, 2 bases at V and 8 bases at J, with 16 bases in the middle. CDR3 sequence (DNA): TGTGCCAGCAGCGTGACGGGGGGGGCGGGCGGCTACACCTTC. It translates to CASSVTGGAGGYTF.

In its sample, this clone was seen a few times. The chain has TRBV28 and TRBJ1-2, with 9 bases fitting TRBD1. This CDR3 has 17 residues. The V gene's germline CDR1 is MDHEN and CDR2 SYDVKM. Germline trimming cut 5 bases from V and 14 bases from J; bases unmatched to any gene: 24. CDR3 coding DNA: TGTGCCAGCAGTAGGGACAGGGAAGCGGAAGCCCCATTACCCGAGACCTTC. Translation: CASSRDREAEAPLPETF.

The chain recombines TRBV29-1 with TRBJ1-5; D is undetermined. Germline assignment: CDR1 SQVTM and CDR2 ANQGSEA. CDR3 length: 13 amino acids. V dropped 5 bases and J dropped 0 bases, with 8 bases sitting between them. The chain's CDR3 is CSVMRDSNQPQHF. The CDR3 region has the DNA TGCAGCGTTATGCGGGATAGCAATCAGCCCCAGCATTTT.

The rearrangement joins TRBV5-1 to TRBJ2-1; 7 bases are a match to TRBD2. CDR1 and CDR2 from the germline V gene are SGHRS and YFSETQ. The CDR3 contains 13 residues. The junction had 6 bases not matched to a gene; V was cut back by 4 bases and J by 8 bases. The CDR3 sequence is CASSPTSRDEQFF. The CDR3 coding sequence is TGCGCCAGCAGCCCGACTAGCAGGGATGAGCAGTTCTTC. The full variable domain, its missing parts supplied by reference TRBV5-1 and TRBJ2-1, is KAGVTQTPRYLIKTRGQQVTLSCSPISGHRSVSWYQQTPGQGLQFLFEYFSETQRNKGNFPGRFSGRQFSNSRSEMNVSTLELGDSALYLCASSPTSRDEQFFGPGTRLTVL.

This clone has just one count. V usage is TRBV5-6 and J usage is TRBJ1-2; 9 positions agree with TRBD1. Germline CDR1 SGHDT, CDR2 YYEEEE. This CDR3 region has 14 residues. Trimming removed 5 bases from V and 5 bases from J; junction bases left unmatched: 7. The CDR3 DNA reads TGTGCCAGCAGTTCAACAGGGGGCGTGTATGGCTACACCTTC. It specifies CASSSTGGVYGYTF.

The chain carries TRBV5-5 and TRBJ1-4; a weak D match, TRBD1 (6 bases). Per germline, CDR1 SGHKS and CDR2 YYEKEE (reference sequence). The V end lost 2 bases, the J end lost 5 bases, and 13 bases lay between the germline ends. This CDR3 has 15 residues. The CDR3 nucleotides are TGTGCCAGCAGCTTTTCAGGGGCGTTAAATGAAAAACTGTTTTTT. Protein: CASSFSGALNEKLFF.

The chain employs TRBV4-2 and TRBJ2-7, with 8 bases matching TRBD2. This CDR3 contains 16 residues. With V trimmed by 0 bases and J by 5 bases, 9 bases remained unmatched. Germline CDR1 LGHNA, CDR2 YNFKEQ. The CDR3 reads CASSQDAREGDHEQYF. DNA of the CDR3: TGTGCCAGCAGCCAAGACGCACGGGAGGGCGACCACGAGCAGTACTTC.

The table lists this clone with a count of one. The chain uses TRBV30 and TRBJ2-7; 8 nucleotides match TRBD1. The CDR3 is made up of 12 amino acids. Germline trimming cut 3 bases from V and 3 bases from J; bases unmatched to any gene: 1. The germline V gene has CDR1 GTSNPN and CDR2 SVGIG (reference sequence). The CDR3 DNA is TGTGCCTGGAGCACAGGGGGCTACGAGCAGTACTTC. It specifies CAWSTGGYEQYF.

The chain carries TRBV4-1 and TRBJ2-1; 8 nucleotides align to TRBD1. The germline V gene encodes CDR1 MGHRA and CDR2 YSYEKL. The CDR3 extends over 15 amino acids. Trimming removed 5 bases from V and 4 bases from J; junction bases left unmatched: 7. The CDR3 loop is CASSGRQGAYNEQFF. The DNA of the CDR3 is TGCGCCAGCAGCGGTCGGCAGGGGGCTTACAATGAGCAGTTCTTC.

V is TRBV7-9 and J is TRBJ2-5, with 11 bases fitting TRBD2. CDR3 length equals 15 residues. Per the germline V gene, CDR1 is SEHNR and CDR2 is FQNEAQ (reference sequence). V shed 1 base, J shed 5 bases, and the junction held 3 bases outside the gene matches. CDR3 loop: CASSLGLAGGETQYF. DNA for the CDR3: TGTGCCAGCAGCTTAGGGTTAGCGGGAGGGGAGACCCAGTACTTC.

The chain carries TRBV18 and TRBJ1-1; D perhaps matches TRBD1 (6 bases). The V end lost 3 bases, the J end lost 1 base, and 15 bases lay between the germline ends. The CDR3 is made up of 16 amino acids. Germline values: CDR1 KGHSH, CDR2 LQKENI. The CDR3 sequence is CASSPVQGGGNTEAFF. CDR3 DNA sequence: TGTGCCAGCTCACCGGTACAGGGAGGGGGGAACACTGAAGCTTTCTTT. Drawing the rest from reference TRBV18 and TRBJ1-1, the complete variable domain is NAGVMQNPRHLVRRRGQEARLRCSPMKGHSHVYWYRQLPEEGLKFMVYLQKENIIDESGMPKERFSAEFPKEGPSILRIQQVVRGDSAAYFCASSPVQGGGNTEAFFGQGTRLTVV.

The chain joins TRBV19 to TRBJ2-2; TRBD2 agrees at 10 bases. Trimming took 8 bases from V and 8 from J; bases not matched to a gene: 11. Per germline, CDR1 LNHDA and CDR2 SQIVND (reference sequence). The CDR3 totals 15 residues. The CDR3 DNA follows: TGTGCCAGTGAAAAGTGGACTAGCGGAGAGGGGGAGCTGTTTTTT. It specifies CASEKWTSGEGELFF.

V usage is TRBV9 and J usage is TRBJ2-3; 7 nucleotides agree with TRBD1. Germline values: CDR1 SGDLS, CDR2 YYNGEE. After removal of 2 bases from V and 2 bases from J, the junction contained 8 bases not matched to a gene. This CDR3 spans 16 amino acids. This CDR3 is CASSVLQGRHTDTQYF. CDR3 in DNA: TGTGCCAGCAGCGTCTTACAGGGGAGACACACAGATACGCAGTATTTT.

The chain has TRBV6-5 and TRBJ2-7; a possible D gene is TRBD1 (5 bases). CDR1 is MNHEY, CDR2 SVGAGI, per germline. Trimming took off 4 bases at V and 3 bases at J, with 16 bases between the two ends. The CDR3 consists of 15 residues. CDR3 sequence: CASSFQGSPRYEQYF. CDR3 nucleotide sequence: TGTGCCAGCAGTTTCCAGGGATCCCCTCGCTACGAGCAGTACTTC.

V usage is TRBV7-6 and J usage is TRBJ2-1, with 7 bases that match TRBD2. V lost 5 bases and J lost 8; bases outside the gene matches: 15. Germline CDR1 reads SGHVS; CDR2 reads FNYEAQ. CDR3 size: 16 residues. The CDR3 is CASSLLLVGGRDEQFF. DNA for the CDR3: TGTGCCAGCAGCCTCCTATTGGTCGGAGGGAGGGATGAGCAGTTCTTC.

V gene TRBV5-1 combines with J gene TRBJ2-1; 13 bases line up with TRBD2. The germline gives CDR1 SGHRS, CDR2 YFSETQ. The junction had 3 bases not matched to a gene; V was cut back by 0 bases and J by 6 bases. The CDR3 runs to 16 residues. In nucleotides, the CDR3 is TGCGCCAGCAGCTTGGCCGGGACTAGCGGGGTCAATGAGCAGTTCTTC. This translates into CASSLAGTSGVNEQFF.

A remark on this clone: At one end, the junction sequence differs from germline, possibly due to a read error. This chain uses TRBV7-9 with TRBJ2-4; 9 nucleotides match TRBD1. Looked up from germline, CDR1 is SEHNR and CDR2 is FQNEAQ (reference sequence). There are 15 residues in the CDR3. CDR3 nucleotide sequence: TGTGCCAGCAGCCCAGAGGGGGGACAGGGAAACAGTCAGTACTTC. It specifies CASSPEGGQGNSQYF.